What follows describes a single TCR beta chain. The antigen remains undetermined. PCR amplification relied on 60 Vbeta primers (plus 13 Jbeta primers). Clones were read by immunoSEQ multiplex PCR, and TCRdb kept only the in-frame ones, dropping some. The repertoire consists of about 110,000 clones, with about two thirds occurring once and the leading ten covering around 9%. The sample is drawn from a study of cytomegalovirus exposure and HLA in healthy donors. Study-wide context: Earlier results showed 117 million unique TCR beta sequences derived from approximately 180 million T cells.

These donors, healthy bone marrow donors, were studied. This CDR3 spans 14 amino acids. Germline trimming cut 3 bases from V and 3 bases from J; bases unmatched to any gene: 6. CDR1 is SGHNT, CDR2 YYREEE, per germline (reference sequence). Notes on the study in general: In a later analysis, a missense DCLRE1C variant was linked to TCR beta V- and J-gene trimming.

Material: PBMCs. The chain is built from TRBV5-4 and TRBJ2-7; 7 bases align to TRBD1. The origin of this receptor is a man aged 30 to 45 in good health and CMV-seropositive. For the CDR3, the DNA is TGTGCCAGCAGCTCGGACAGGTCATTCTACGAGCAGTACTTC. Translated: CASSSDRSFYEQYF.